The 15 T cell receptor beta chains below were found in one sample sequenced in a study of T cell repertoires in cytomegalovirus infection. Each CDR3 protein gets one entry after TCRdb re-called the reads with MiXCR. The data show around 200,000 distinct CDR3 sequences, 17% seen once. Sequenced sample: CD8+ T cells from PBMCs. The receptors originated from a human donor in good health (CMV status not recorded). Some clones in this sample may be carry-over from other donors' samples.

This clonotype was detected only a few times. The V gene is TRBV6-2 or TRBV6-3, the J gene TRBJ2-1, with D possibly matching TRBD2 (6 bases). The V end was cut by 4 bases, the J end by 5 bases, with 15 bases between. The CDR3 contains 15 residues. Germline V CDR1 and CDR2: MNHEY, SVGEGT. This CDR3 reads CASSLSNWGDNEQFF. DNA of the CDR3: TGTGCCAGCAGTTTGAGTAATTGGGGGGACAATGAGCAGTTCTTC.

This chain joins TRBV6-5 and TRBJ2-2, with D perhaps matching TRBD1 (7 bases). Germline CDR1 is MNHEY and CDR2 is SVGAGI. CDR3 length equals 14 residues. Trimming pared 8 bases from V and 7 bases from J, leaving 17 bases between. The DNA for the CDR3 is TGTGCCAGCTCCTCCAGGGGGGCCGGCGGGGAGCTGTTTTTT. Protein sequence: CASSSRGAGGELFF.

The rearrangement links TRBV28 to TRBJ1-1, with TRBD1 matching over 7 bases. The CDR3 is 13 residues long. Germline CDR1 MDHEN, CDR2 SYDVKM. J lost 3 bases, V lost 6 bases, and 4 bases had no gene match. DNA for the CDR3: TGTGCCAGCAGCAAGGACAGGTACACTGAAGCTTTCTTT. It is translated as CASSKDRYTEAFF.

The chain couples TRBV29-1 to TRBJ2-7; 8 bases match TRBD1. Germline trimming cut 1 base from V and 1 base from J; bases unmatched to any gene: 3. Germline V gene data show CDR1 as SQVTM and CDR2 as ANQGSEA. The CDR3 loop spans 14 amino acids. Here the CDR3 reads CSVEGQGTSYEQYF. The DNA of the CDR3 is TGCAGCGTTGAAGGACAGGGGACATCCTACGAGCAGTACTTC.

The chain has TRBV20-1 and TRBJ2-7; the match to TRBD1 covers 11 bases. Trimming took 5 bases from V and 3 from J; bases not matched to a gene: 6. Germline CDR1 DFQATT, CDR2 SNEGSKA (reference sequence). This CDR3 contains 14 residues. CDR3 DNA sequence: TGCAGTGCTCCAACCGGGACAGGGGGCTACGAGCAGTACTTC. Encoded protein: CSAPTGTGGYEQYF.

CDR3 DNA: TGCAGTGCTCCTTTTTTCTTCAGTCGCAGCTATGGCTACACCTTC. This sequence encodes CSAPFFFSRSYGYTF. The chain is built from TRBV20-1 and TRBJ1-2; D ambiguous. CDR1 and CDR2 from the germline V gene are DFQATT and SNEGSKA (reference sequence). Trimming stripped 5 bases from V and 4 bases from J, with 20 bases between. The CDR3 runs 15 residues.

This clonotype was detected only a few times. The chain employs TRBV11-2 and TRBJ2-7; possible D gene TRBD1, 6 bases. Germline CDR1 SGHAT, CDR2 FQNNGV. This CDR3 region has 15 residues. Trimming removed 5 bases from V and 2 bases from J, with 16 bases in between. The CDR3 DNA reads TGTGCCAGCAGCCTAAACCGGGACACCACCTACGAGCAGTACTTC. This codes for CASSLNRDTTYEQYF.

A few counts support this clonotype. This rearrangement joins TRBV10-3 to TRBJ2-1; D may correspond to TRBD1 or TRBD2 (5 bases each). The V end was cut by 7 bases, the J end by 4 bases, with 11 bases between. The CDR3 sequence is 13 residues long. Looked up from germline, CDR1 is ENHRY and CDR2 is SYGVKD. As DNA, the CDR3 is TGTGCCATCATGGGGGTAGGGTACAATGAGCAGTTCTTC. It is translated as CAIMGVGYNEQFF.

J is TRBJ2-7 and V is TRBV6-8; the D is unclear. This CDR3 region has 13 residues. V lost 5 bases to trimming and J lost 3 bases, with 11 bases between them. Germline V gene lookup returns CDR1 MNHGY and CDR2 SAAAGT. In nucleotides, the CDR3 is TGTGCCAGCAGTCCCCTCCCGATCTACGAGCAGTACTTC. Amino acids: CASSPLPIYEQYF.

The gene calls are TRBV4-1 and TRBJ2-4; D might be TRBD1 or TRBD2, each matching 5 bases. CDR3 length: 16 residues. Germline lookup yields CDR1 MGHRA and CDR2 YSYEKL. The V end lost 0 bases, the J end lost 13 bases, and 22 bases lay between the germline ends. CDR3 sequence: CASSQDEGTASPPQYF. In DNA, the CDR3 is TGCGCCAGCAGCCAAGATGAGGGGACGGCTTCCCCTCCCCAGTACTTC.

The chain has TRBV5-4 and TRBJ2-7, with TRBD1 matching over 8 bases. Germline trimming cut 0 bases from V and 6 bases from J; bases unmatched to any gene: 5. The CDR3 spans 14 residues. In germline, CDR1 is SGHNT, CDR2 YYREEE (reference sequence). The CDR3 DNA reads TGTGCCAGCAGCTTGGGACAGGGGTCCGCCGAGCAGTACTTC. This translates into CASSLGQGSAEQYF.

This chain uses TRBV9 with TRBJ2-3; 7 nucleotides align to TRBD1. The CDR3 contains 16 residues. Losses at the gene ends were 3 bases for V and 0 bases for J; bases not matched to a gene: 7. Germline V lookup: CDR1 SGDLS, CDR2 YYNGEE. CDR3 nucleotides: TGTGCCAGCAGCGGGGGACAGACCTCTAGCACAGATACGCAGTATTTT. Residues: CASSGGQTSSTDTQYF. The whole variable domain, remainder taken from reference TRBV9 and TRBJ2-3, is DSGVTQTPKHLITATGQRVTLRCSPRSGDLSVYWYQQSLDQGLQFLIQYYNGEERAKGNILERFSAQQFPDLHSELNLSSLELGDSALYFCASSGGQTSSTDTQYFGPGTRLTVL.

This clonotype was seen a few times. The chain uses TRBV11-2 and TRBJ2-4; TRBD2 matches at 12 bases. Trimming took 5 bases from V and 4 from J; bases not matched to a gene: 3. CDR1 and CDR2 from the germline V gene are SGHAT and FQNNGV. This CDR3 comprises 15 residues. The chain's CDR3 is CASSPTSGGKNIQYF. CDR3 in DNA: TGTGCCAGCAGCCCGACTAGCGGGGGTAAAAACATTCAGTACTTC. The full variable domain, its missing parts supplied by reference TRBV11-2 and TRBJ2-4, is EAGVAQSPRYKIIEKRQSVAFWCNPISGHATLYWYQQILGQGPKLLIQFQNNGVVDDSQLPKDRFSAERLKGVDSTLKIQPAKLEDSAVYLCASSPTSGGKNIQYFGAGTRLSVL.

This clonotype was detected only a few times. The gene calls are TRBV7-3 and TRBJ2-7; 10 bases align to TRBD1. Germline V gene data show CDR1 as SGHTA and CDR2 as FQGTGA. CDR3 size: 15 residues. Germline trimming cut 3 bases from V and 1 base from J; bases unmatched to any gene: 3. CDR3 bases: TGTGCCAGCAGCTTCGGGACAGGGGATTCCTACGAGCAGTACTTC. It codes for CASSFGTGDSYEQYF.

The chain carries TRBV28 and TRBJ1-1; D unclear. Germline loops: CDR1 MDHEN, CDR2 SYDVKM. The CDR3 contains 19 residues. V lost 4 bases and J lost 11, with 35 bases in between. Written as DNA, the CDR3 is TGTGCCAGCAGTTCCTTGATCTTCCGGGATCCATCCGTGATGCGGGAGGCTTTCTTT. This codes for CASSSLIFRDPSVMREAFF.